Below, 2 T cell receptor beta chains from the same sample are listed, as sequenced in a study of cytomegalovirus exposure and HLA in healthy donors. The PCR used 60 Vbeta and 13 Jbeta primers. Measured with immunoSEQ multiplex PCR; TCRdb has only the in-frame clones, and not every one. Here the sample spans 120,000 or so clones, roughly 82% being singletons. Input material: PBMCs. The receptors originated from a human donor in good health.

This chain connects TRBV5-6 to TRBJ2-1; D remains unclear. CDR1 is SGHDT, CDR2 YYEEEE, per germline. The CDR3 consists of 14 residues. The V gene lost 2 bases and the J gene lost 2 bases, with 8 bases spanning the gap. As DNA, the CDR3 is TGTGCCAGCAGCTTTAGAGAAGCCTACAATGAGCAGTTCTTC. Residues: CASSFREAYNEQFF.

The chain recombines TRBV5-1 with TRBJ1-2, with TRBD1 identical over 7 bases. The V gene end was trimmed by 3 bases and the J gene end by 5 bases; junction bases not matched to a gene: 7. This CDR3 spans 14 amino acids. The germline V gene encodes CDR1 SGHRS and CDR2 YFSETQ. CDR3 sequence (DNA): TGCGCCAGCAGCTCGACAGGGCAAGGATATGGCTACACCTTC. Translating gives CASSSTGQGYGYTF.